A selection of T cell receptor beta chains follows, all from one sample in a study of T-cell memory formation after mild COVID-19. TCRdb processed the 5' RACE reads anew with MiXCR; each CDR3 protein has one entry. The sample records 410,000 or so distinct CDR3 sequences, 20% to 30% being singletons. The sequenced sample consisted of PBMCs or a T cell subset sorted from them (not recorded which). These receptors all stem from an adult woman who had mild COVID-19 (a few samples of this study predate the infection). Cell type and time point are not known. CDR3s include the opening cysteine and the closing phenylalanine or tryptophan. A D gene is named only where the DNA matches it firmly. A row's size may be missing; if present it is once, few, many or a size class.

v_call	d_call	clone_size	j_call	cdr3_nt	cdr3_aa
TRBV19	TRBD1	many	TRBJ2-7	TGTGCCAGTAGGGGACTTGGGACAGGGGGCTACGAGCAGTACTTC	CASRGLGTGGYEQYF
TRBV6-2/TRBV6-3	NA	few	TRBJ2-2	TGTGCCAGCAGTTACACCAACCCGGAAACCGGGGAGCTGTTTTTT	CASSYTNPETGELFF
TRBV3-1	NA	few	TRBJ1-1	TGTGCCAGCAGCCCGGGGACGTCTTTAGGGTATACTGAAGCTTTCTTT	CASSPGTSLGYTEAFF
TRBV29-1	NA	NA	TRBJ2-7	TGCAGCGGGAACTGGATTAGCATCCACGAGCAGTACTTC	CSGNWISIHEQYF
TRBV7-9	TRBD1	NA	TRBJ1-1	TGTGCCAGCAGCCCGGGACAGGAACGGACTGAAGCTTTCTTT	CASSPGQERTEAFF
TRBV5-1	TRBD2	few	TRBJ2-1	TGCGCCAGCAGCGCGGCGGGGGGGCAGTACAATGAGCAGTTCTTC	CASSAAGGQYNEQFF
TRBV6-6	NA	NA	TRBJ1-5	TGTGCCAGCAGTTTCGGACACCTTAGCAATCAGCCCCAGCATTTT	CASSFGHLSNQPQHF
TRBV7-8	TRBD2	NA	TRBJ2-5	TGTGCCAGCAGAGCGATAGCGGGGGGGCGCAGGGAGACCCAGTACTTC	CASRAIAGGRRETQYF
TRBV5-1	TRBD1	few	TRBJ1-1	TGCGCCAGCAGCTTGATGGACAGGGGGAACACTGAAGCTTTCTTT	CASSLMDRGNTEAFF
TRBV5-1	NA	NA	TRBJ1-1	TGCGCCAGCAGCTCTCCGGAGGAGGCTGAAGCTTTCTTT	CASSSPEEAEAFF
TRBV4-1	NA	few	TRBJ1-2	TGCGCCAGCAGCCAAGATTCGGCAGGGAACTATGGCTACACCTTC	CASSQDSAGNYGYTF
TRBV7-3	TRBD2	NA	TRBJ2-3	TGTGCCAGCAGCACCAGCGGGGGCCCAGATACGCAGTATTTT	CASSTSGGPDTQYF
TRBV4-2	NA	NA	TRBJ2-3	TGTGCCAGCAGCCTCGGACGGCTCGATACGCAGTATTTT	CASSLGRLDTQYF
TRBV29-1	TRBD2	NA	TRBJ2-5	TGCAGCGTTGAAGCCGGGGGGGAGACCCAGTACTTC	CSVEAGGETQYF
TRBV4-1	NA	NA	TRBJ1-1	TGCGCCAGCAGCCAAGACAGAGCTTATGAAGCTTTCTTT	CASSQDRAYEAFF
TRBV6-2/TRBV6-3	TRBD2	few	TRBJ2-3	TGTGCCAGCAGTTACTCGGCCCCAGCGGGAGATGAAGATACGCAGTATTTT	CASSYSAPAGDEDTQYF
TRBV29-1	NA	few	TRBJ2-5	TGCAGCGTTGAAGATTTGGAAGAGACCCAGTACTTC	CSVEDLEETQYF
TRBV5-6	TRBD2	NA	TRBJ2-5	TGTGCCAGCAGCTTGGTCTGGGGAGGGGAGACCCAGTACTTC	CASSLVWGGETQYF
TRBV12-3/TRBV12-4	TRBD1	few	TRBJ2-2	TGTGCCAGCAGCCTCGGACAGGAGCACACCGGGGAGCTGTTTTTT	CASSLGQEHTGELFF
TRBV5-1	TRBD2	few	TRBJ2-5	TGCGCCAGCAGCTTGTTTCCTAGCGGGGTACAAGAGACCCAGTACTTC	CASSLFPSGVQETQYF
TRBV12-3/TRBV12-4	NA	many	TRBJ2-1	TGTGCCAGCAGTCCCGTAGTGAGAGAGAAGCAGTTCTTC	CASSPVVREKQFF
TRBV29-1	NA	few	TRBJ2-3	TGCAGCGTTGAAGATCGGGTGGCCTCTAGCACAGATACGCAGTATTTT	CSVEDRVASSTDTQYF
TRBV2	TRBD1	few	TRBJ1-2	TGTGCCAGCAGTCCGGGAACAGGGGGCGCGGAGGGCTACACCTTC	CASSPGTGGAEGYTF
TRBV4-1	TRBD1	NA	TRBJ2-7	TGCGCCAGCAGCCAAGGAGGGACAGGGTTCTACGAGCAGTACTTC	CASSQGGTGFYEQYF
TRBV12-3/TRBV12-4	NA	NA	TRBJ1-1	TGTGCCAGCAGTTTAAGCAGACGTGGCACTGAAGCTTTCTTT	CASSLSRRGTEAFF
TRBV10-3	TRBD1	NA	TRBJ1-5	TGTGCCATCAGCAGGGACAGCTCGGATCAGCCCCAGCATTTT	CAISRDSSDQPQHF
TRBV12-3/TRBV12-4	NA	NA	TRBJ2-1	TGTGCCAGCAGTTTCGGATCCCCGGTGGATGAGCAGTTCTTC	CASSFGSPVDEQFF
TRBV7-9	TRBD2	many	TRBJ2-5	TGTGCCAGCAGCTATAGGACGGGAGGGGAGACCCAGTACTTC	CASSYRTGGETQYF
TRBV4-1	TRBD2	few	TRBJ2-5	TGCGCCAGCAGCCAAAGGACTAGCGGGGGGTTTCAAGAGACCCAGTACTTC	CASSQRTSGGFQETQYF
TRBV27	TRBD1	NA	TRBJ2-7	TGTGCCAGCAGTTTTCACAGGGGCCCCTCCTACGAGCAGTACTTC	CASSFHRGPSYEQYF
TRBV6-6	NA	NA	TRBJ2-7	TGTGCCAGCCACCGCAAAACGGGACCCTCCTACGAGCAGTACTTC	CASHRKTGPSYEQYF
TRBV6-6	TRBD2	NA	TRBJ2-2	TGTGCCAGCACGCCAAGCGGGGGGGCCGGGGAGCTGTTTTTT	CASTPSGGAGELFF
TRBV5-1	NA	NA	TRBJ2-1	TGCGCCAGCAGCTTGGTGAGCCCCGTCGACAATGAGCAGTTCTTC	CASSLVSPVDNEQFF
TRBV4-3	TRBD2	NA	TRBJ2-3	TGCGCCAGCAGCCCCAAAGCGGGGCGGAGCACAGATACGCAGTATTTT	CASSPKAGRSTDTQYF
TRBV6-5	TRBD2	few	TRBJ2-1	TGTGCCAGCAGATTTACTAGCGGGCCGTACAATGAGCAGTTCTTC	CASRFTSGPYNEQFF
TRBV7-2	TRBD2	NA	TRBJ2-1	TGTGCCAGCAGCTCGACTAGCGGGGCCAAAAATGAGCAGTTCTTC	CASSSTSGAKNEQFF
TRBV20-1	NA	NA	TRBJ1-1	TGCAGTGCTAGGATACGGGGGGCGCAGGGCACTGAAGCTTTCTTT	CSARIRGAQGTEAFF
TRBV4-1	TRBD2	NA	TRBJ2-5	TGCGCCAGCAGCCAAGCCCTAGCGGGAGCGGGGGAGACCCAGTACTTC	CASSQALAGAGETQYF
TRBV7-7	TRBD2	NA	TRBJ2-5	TGTGCTAGCAGCTTAGCGGGACTAGCGGGAGAAGAGACCCAGTACTTC	CASSLAGLAGEETQYF
TRBV12-3/TRBV12-4	NA	few	TRBJ2-7	TGTGCCAGCAGCCTCCGGGACCCGCGATCTTCCTACGAGCAGTACTTC	CASSLRDPRSSYEQYF
TRBV6-1	TRBD1	NA	TRBJ1-5	TGTGCCAGCAGTGCCCGGGACAGGGGCACCGGTTATCAGCCCCAGCATTTT	CASSARDRGTGYQPQHF
TRBV20-1	NA	few	TRBJ2-7	TGCAGTGCTAGCAGGCACGTAGCAGTTCTCGAGCAGTACTTC	CSASRHVAVLEQYF
TRBV7-9	NA	NA	TRBJ2-3	TGTGCCAGCAGCTCGAGGGGGCGGGAGGAGACAGATACGCAGTATTTT	CASSSRGREETDTQYF
TRBV7-9	NA	NA	TRBJ2-7	TGTGCCAGCAGCTTAGCACCCGGCCACTACGAGCAGTACTTC	CASSLAPGHYEQYF
TRBV5-1	TRBD1	many	TRBJ2-4	TGCGCCAGCAGCTCCGGACAGGGACCCCTAGCCAAAAACATTCAGTACTTC	CASSSGQGPLAKNIQYF
TRBV2	NA	NA	TRBJ1-5	TGTGCCAGCAGTGAAAGTGAGCGTCAGCCCCAGCATTTT	CASSESERQPQHF
TRBV29-1	TRBD2	many	TRBJ2-1	TGCAGCGTTTTTCTTGCATTTAGCGGGAAGGTTAACTACAATGAGCAGTTCTTC	CSVFLAFSGKVNYNEQFF
TRBV20-1	TRBD2	few	TRBJ2-7	TGCAGTGCTAGAGATTGGCTAGCGGCGGACTACGAGCAGTACTTC	CSARDWLAADYEQYF
TRBV2	NA	once	TRBJ1-1	TGTGCCAGCAGTGAGGGGGTGAGCACTGAAGCTTTCTTT	CASSEGVSTEAFF
TRBV15	NA	few	TRBJ1-6	TGTGCCACCAGCTCCGTAAAAGGGGGTCATTCACCCCTCCACTTT	CATSSVKGGHSPLHF
TRBV24-1	NA	few	TRBJ1-1	TGTGCCACGAGGGGGGCCGTTGACACTGAAGCTTTCTTT	CATRGAVDTEAFF
TRBV6-4	TRBD2	NA	TRBJ2-7	TGTGCCAGCAGTGCGACTAGCGGGGGGGCCTACGAGCAGTACTTC	CASSATSGGAYEQYF
TRBV9	TRBD2	NA	TRBJ2-1	TGTGCCAGCAGCGTAGTCGGGGGGGGACGGCAGTTCTTC	CASSVVGGGRQFF
TRBV5-8	TRBD1	NA	TRBJ1-4	TGTGCCAGCAGCTTGGGGACAGGGGCCGAGGAAAAACTGTTTTTT	CASSLGTGAEEKLFF
TRBV20-1	NA	few	TRBJ1-1	TGCAGTGCCGGACCCCGCACTGAAGCTTTCTTT	CSAGPRTEAFF
TRBV7-9	TRBD2	few	TRBJ2-7	TGTGCCAGCAGCCCGCCCGAACTAGCGCCCTCCTACGAGCAGTACTTC	CASSPPELAPSYEQYF
TRBV3-1	NA	NA	TRBJ1-2	TGTGCCAGCAGCTACCGGGACTTCAAAACGGGTGGCTACACCTTC	CASSYRDFKTGGYTF
TRBV2	NA	NA	TRBJ1-5	TGTGCCACCGGCGACCCGGGACGGGGAAATCAGCCCCAGCATTTT	CATGDPGRGNQPQHF